Sequencing of this T cell receptor (beta chain) was carried out in a study of shared clonotypes between healthy human individuals. Overall study context: Three CD4 naive, three CD4 memory, two CD8 naive and one CD8 memory plate were used per donor.

Between the trimmed V and J ends, which lost 2 bases and 4 bases, there was a span of 11 bases. The germline CDR1 and CDR2 sequences are KGHSH and LQKENI. This CDR3 region has 14 residues. Notes on the study in general: Generally, naive subsets came out with larger estimated richness than memory subsets.

Data came from immunoSEQ multiplex PCR; TCRdb stores just in-frame clones and leaves some out. The data contain a few million clones, 85% to 95% of them singletons. To note about this clone: The target antigen is unknown.

Those who donated, Caucasian adults without exception, all lived in Nashville, Tennessee. The chain has TRBV18 and TRBJ1-1; possible D gene TRBD1, 5 bases. The receptor was isolated from a man between 18 and 29 years old in good health. What was sequenced was naive CD4+ T cells sorted from blood. As for subset: CD45RA+ positively selected. The CDR3 sequence is CASSPSGAATEAFF. CDR3 DNA: TGTGCCAGCTCACCATCCGGGGCGGCCACTGAAGCTTTCTTT.